This paragraph reports one TCR beta chain. Antigen specificity is unknown. This entry belongs to a study of PD-1 blockade in classical Hodgkin lymphoma. General study points: CD4+ TCR diversity rose significantly by C4D1, and CD8+ TCR diversity did not. Newly diagnosed patients were reported to exhibit reduced baseline TCR diversity relative to healthy donors.

Patients all relapsed after autologous stem cell transplantation, and there was variation in brentuximab vedotin exposure. V was cut by 2 bases and J by 0 bases, with 7 bases left in between. This CDR3 is 15 amino acids long. The germline gives CDR1 MNHEY, CDR2 SMNVEV (reference sequence). Sequencing was performed with immunoSEQ multiplex PCR; in TCRdb, only in-frame clones are kept and a portion is missing. There are nearly 55,000 clones in the sample; 81% occur only once, and 15% to 20% lies in the top ten. The sequence was obtained from a human donor with classical Hodgkin lymphoma. The sample in question was peripheral blood mononuclear cells (PBMCs), obtained at baseline. This rearrangement joins TRBV27 to TRBJ1-4; D ambiguous. The CDR3 coding sequence is TGTGCCAGCAGTTTAGGCACCGCAACTAATGAAAAACTGTTTTTT. The encoded protein is CASSLGTATNEKLFF.